The T cell receptor beta chain described here comes from a study of T cell repertoires in cytomegalovirus infection. A single record per CDR3 protein comes from TCRdb applying MiXCR to the reads. The sample yields 570,000 or so distinct CDR3 sequences, approximately 40% seen once. For this clonotype: What it binds is unknown.

CDR1 and CDR2 (germline): SNHLY, FYNNEI. This CDR3 is built from 14 residues. Trimming shortened V by 7 bases and J by 7 bases, and 14 bases separated the two germline ends. The rearrangement joins TRBV2 to TRBJ1-6; D possibly corresponds to TRBD1 (5 bases). The sample consisted of cultured PBMCs, taken from culture after CMV antigen stimulation. This TCR came from a human donor in good health (CMV status not recorded). Some clones in this sample may be carry-over from other donors' samples. This CDR3 is CASMNGARNSPLHF. DNA of the CDR3: TGTGCCAGCATGAATGGGGCTCGGAATTCACCCCTCCACTTT.